This is a list of T cell receptor beta chains from one sample in a study of T cell responses to AZD1222 COVID-19 vaccine. TCRdb's table, derived via immunoSEQ multiplex PCR, lists solely in-frame clones and lacks some. The repertoire consists of about 130,000 clones, with roughly 87% occurring once and the leading ten covering about 4.1%. Sequencing was performed on peripheral blood, taken on day 0 of MenACWY control vaccination. The receptors stem from an adult in good health. Each CDR3 is given with its conserved first and last residue. Each record gives: D gene, CDR3 length, clone size, J gene, V gene, CDR3 DNA, CDR3 protein. D genes are given only for firm matches. Size is stated for part of the rows, as once, few or many counts, or as a class when the clone is expanded.

.	13	once	TRBJ1-2	TRBV27	TGTGCCAGCAGTGAGGACAGCAACTATGGCTACACCTTC	CASSEDSNYGYTF
.	11	once	TRBJ2-5	TRBV7-9	TGTGCCAGCAGCTCAAAAGAGACCCAGTACTTC	CASSSKETQYF
.	16	.	TRBJ1-2	TRBV21-1	TGTGCCAGCAGCAAAGCACAGTTCGAGGCTAACTATGGCTACACCTTC	CASSKAQFEANYGYTF
TRBD1	17	.	TRBJ2-6	TRBV28	TGTGCCAGCAGTTTATGGACAGGGGCATCTGGGGCCAACGTCCTGACTTTC	CASSLWTGASGANVLTF
.	15	.	TRBJ1-5	TRBV7-9	TGTGCCAGCAGCTTAATGGGAAACAGCAATCAGCCCCAGCATTTT	CASSLMGNSNQPQHF
.	15	few	TRBJ2-1	TRBV6-5	TGTGCCAGCAGTTACTCAGGCCCCCCTGGGAATGAGCAGTTCTTC	CASSYSGPPGNEQFF
.	12	.	TRBJ2-7	TRBV12-3/TRBV12-4	TGTGCCAGCAGTTTAACGGCCTACGAGCAGTACTTC	CASSLTAYEQYF
TRBD1	15	once	TRBJ2-3	TRBV9	TGTGCCAGCAGCGTAGCTCAGGGGGCGAAGGATACGCAGTATTTT	CASSVAQGAKDTQYF
.	13	.	TRBJ2-7	TRBV29-1	TGCAGCGTTGTTCTGGGCAGCTCCTACGAGCAGTACTTC	CSVVLGSSYEQYF
TRBD2	17	.	TRBJ2-1	TRBV11-3	TGTGCCAGCAGCTCCGACCCACTAGCGGGGGATTACAATGAGCAGTTCTTC	CASSSDPLAGDYNEQFF
.	13	.	TRBJ1-5	TRBV27	TGTGCCAGCAGTAAGGAGGGCGGTCAGCCCCAGCATTTT	CASSKEGGQPQHF
TRBD1	16	.	TRBJ2-2	TRBV3-1/TRBV3-2	TGTGCCAGCAGCCAAGACCGGGGGACAGGTTCCGGGGAGCTGTTTTTT	CASSQDRGTGSGELFF
.	16	.	TRBJ2-1	TRBV5-6	TGTGCCAGCAGCTTCCGTACGGGGGCCTCCTACAATGAGCAGTTCTTC	CASSFRTGASYNEQFF
.	16	once	TRBJ2-4	TRBV11-2	TGTGCCAGCAGCTTATCCCGGGCAGATAACAAAAACATTCAGTACTTC	CASSLSRADNKNIQYF
TRBD1	16	.	TRBJ1-6	TRBV7-9	TGTGCCAGCAGACCAACTTACAGGGGGGGAAATTCACCCCTCCACTTT	CASRPTYRGGNSPLHF
TRBD1	17	.	TRBJ1-2	TRBV5-6	TGTGCCAGCAGCCGGGGGGCGCAGGGGGCCCCGAACTATGGCTACACCTTC	CASSRGAQGAPNYGYTF
.	16	.	TRBJ2-2	TRBV5-4	TGTGCCAGCAGCTTGGCCGGCAGGGGTATCGCCGGGGAGCTGTTTTTT	CASSLAGRGIAGELFF
.	15	.	TRBJ1-5	TRBV7-8	TGTGCCAGCAGCCTTAACAGGGTCGACAATCAGCCCCAGCATTTT	CASSLNRVDNQPQHF
TRBD1	19	.	TRBJ1-6	TRBV7-9	TGTGCCAGCAGCTTACTTACAGGGGGTTACAGCTCCTATAATTCACCCCTCCACTTT	CASSLLTGGYSSYNSPLHF
.	16	.	TRBJ1-4	TRBV14	TGTGCCAGCAGCCGGACGATACAGGGTTTTAATGAAAAACTGTTTTTT	CASSRTIQGFNEKLFF
.	14	.	TRBJ1-1	TRBV28	TGTGCCAGCAGTTTATGGGCAGCGAACACTGAAGCTTTCTTT	CASSLWAANTEAFF
.	15	.	TRBJ2-1	TRBV6-1	TGTGCCAGCAGTGAGGGGGACGGAGGGTACAATGAGCAGTTCTTC	CASSEGDGGYNEQFF
.	17	once	TRBJ2-3	TRBV24-1	TGTGCCACCAGTGATTTGATCAGGGGTGCTAGCACAGATACGCAGTATTTT	CATSDLIRGASTDTQYF
TRBD1	16	.	TRBJ1-4	TRBV7-9	TGTGCCAGCAGCGTCGGTCCAGGGGGCGCGGGTGAAAAACTGTTTTTT	CASSVGPGGAGEKLFF
TRBD2	17	.	TRBJ2-2	TRBV7-2	TGTGCCAGCAGCCATTGGACTAGCGGGGGGGCCCCCGGGGAGCTGTTTTTT	CASSHWTSGGAPGELFF
TRBD2	16	.	TRBJ2-2	TRBV5-4	TGTGCCAGCAGCGTATGGACTAGCTCGGGGACCGGGGAGCTGTTTTTT	CASSVWTSSGTGELFF
.	16	.	TRBJ2-6	TRBV6-5	TGTGCCAGCAGTTATATACAGGGAAATGGGGCCAACGTCCTGACTTTC	CASSYIQGNGANVLTF
TRBD2	16	.	TRBJ2-1	TRBV5-4	TGTGCCAGCAGCTTGTGGCTAGCGGGTTCCTACAATGAGCAGTTCTTC	CASSLWLAGSYNEQFF
.	10	.	TRBJ1-2	TRBV20-1	TGCAGTGCTAGTGTGGCTGGCTACACCTTC	CSASVAGYTF
.	14	few	TRBJ2-6	TRBV19	TGTGCCAGTAGTAGGTCCTCTGGGGCCAACGTCCTGACTTTC	CASSRSSGANVLTF
TRBD1	15	.	TRBJ2-3	TRBV11-3	TGTGCCAGCAGCGCCCGGACAGGGGCTGGGGATACGCAGTATTTT	CASSARTGAGDTQYF
.	13	few	TRBJ1-1	TRBV25-1	TGTGCCAGCAGTGGCTACGGAACGTATGAAGCTTTCTTT	CASSGYGTYEAFF
TRBD1	12	.	TRBJ2-5	TRBV29-1	TGCAGCGGCGGGACAGGACAAGAGACCCAGTACTTC	CSGGTGQETQYF
.	14	.	TRBJ2-7	TRBV28	TGTGCCAGCAGTTTGAGGTTCACTCCCTACGAGCAGTACTTC	CASSLRFTPYEQYF
TRBD2	16	.	TRBJ2-7	TRBV11-2	TGTGCCAGCAGCTCCCTAGGTAGCGGGAGGGCTTACGAGCAGTACTTC	CASSSLGSGRAYEQYF
.	16	.	TRBJ1-4	TRBV6-2/TRBV6-3	TGTGCCAGCAGTTACACGCCGACACAAACTAATGAAAAACTGTTTTTT	CASSYTPTQTNEKLFF
.	14	.	TRBJ2-7	TRBV2	TGTGCCAGCATCCGGGGGCGGATGTCCTACGAGCAGTACTTC	CASIRGRMSYEQYF
.	14	.	TRBJ2-3	TRBV7-6	TGTGCCAGCAGCTCCCGTTGGACAGTCGATACGCAGTATTTT	CASSSRWTVDTQYF
TRBD1	14	.	TRBJ2-7	TRBV6-5	TGTGCCAGCAGTATAGGACAGGGGGCCTACGAGCAGTACTTC	CASSIGQGAYEQYF
TRBD1	15	.	TRBJ1-6	TRBV2	TGTGCCAGCAGTGCACTACAGGGGGCTGGTTCACCCCTCCACTTT	CASSALQGAGSPLHF
.	13	.	TRBJ1-4	TRBV6-6	TGTGCCAGCAGTTACGTCCGAGGAGAAAAACTGTTTTTT	CASSYVRGEKLFF
TRBD1	14	.	TRBJ2-7	TRBV6-6	TGTGCCAGCAGGGACACAGGGGAAGCCTACGAGCAGTACTTC	CASRDTGEAYEQYF
TRBD1	13	.	TRBJ2-5	TRBV28	TGTGCCAGCAGTTTCGACAGGGAGGAGACCCAGTACTTC	CASSFDREETQYF
TRBD1	13	.	TRBJ2-7	TRBV24-1	TGTGCCACCGGGACAGGGGGCGTTTACGAGCAGTACTTC	CATGTGGVYEQYF
.	14	.	TRBJ1-5	TRBV27	TGTGCCAGCAGTTTTCGGGGGCCCGATCAGCCCCAGCATTTT	CASSFRGPDQPQHF
TRBD2	17	.	TRBJ2-1	TRBV7-9	TGTGCCAGCAGCTTGAGAGCCGCCGGGACTAGCAACAATGAGCAGTTCTTC	CASSLRAAGTSNNEQFF
TRBD1	14	.	TRBJ1-2	TRBV7-9	TGTGCCAGCAGGGAAGGGACAGGGTGGAATGGCTACACCTTC	CASREGTGWNGYTF
.	14	.	TRBJ2-5	TRBV9	TGTGCCAGCAGCGTAGGGGGGGCCCAAGAGACCCAGTACTTC	CASSVGGAQETQYF